This TCR beta chain was captured by sequencing in a study of cytomegalovirus exposure and HLA in healthy donors. As to this clone: What it binds is unknown.

Primers: 60 Vbeta forward and 13 Jbeta reverse. Profiled with immunoSEQ multiplex PCR; TCRdb holds only in-frame clones, not every one. The sample records fewer than 100,000 clones, nearly 80% being singletons. Study outcomes and limitations: In a later analysis, several top co-occurrence clusters appeared linked to parvovirus B19, influenza, CMV and Epstein-Barr virus. TCR beta chain V- and J-gene trimming was linked, in a later analysis, to a missense variant in DCLRE1C.

Looked up from germline, CDR1 is SGHRS and CDR2 is YFSETQ. This CDR3 is 14 amino acids long. Losses at the gene ends were 3 bases for V and 6 bases for J; bases not matched to a gene: 5. This clonotype was sampled from a woman aged 40-49 years in good health and CMV-seronegative. Sequencing was done on a sample of PBMCs. The V and J genes are TRBV5-1 and TRBJ2-1, with 8 bases fitting TRBD1. In DNA form, the CDR3 reads TGCGCCAGCAGCTCGGAGGACAGGGTCAATGAGCAGTTCTTC. As protein: CASSSEDRVNEQFF.